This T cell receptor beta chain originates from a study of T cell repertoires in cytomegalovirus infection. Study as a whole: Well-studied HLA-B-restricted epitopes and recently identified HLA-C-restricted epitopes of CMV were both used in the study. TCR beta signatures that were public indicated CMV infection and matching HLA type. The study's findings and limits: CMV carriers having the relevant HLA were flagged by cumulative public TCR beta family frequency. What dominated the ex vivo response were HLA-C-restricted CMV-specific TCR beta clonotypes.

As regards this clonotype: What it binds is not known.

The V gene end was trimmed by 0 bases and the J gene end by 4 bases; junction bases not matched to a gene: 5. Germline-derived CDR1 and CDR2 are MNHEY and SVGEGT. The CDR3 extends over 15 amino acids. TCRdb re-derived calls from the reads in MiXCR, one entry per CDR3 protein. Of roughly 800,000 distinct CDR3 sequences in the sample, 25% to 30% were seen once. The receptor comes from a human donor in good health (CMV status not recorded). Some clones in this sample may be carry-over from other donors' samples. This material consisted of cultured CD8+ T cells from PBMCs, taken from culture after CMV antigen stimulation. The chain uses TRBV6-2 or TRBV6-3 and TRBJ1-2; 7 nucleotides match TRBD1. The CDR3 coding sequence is TGTGCCAGCAGTTACTCGAGACAGGGTCGCTATGGCTACACCTTC. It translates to CASSYSRQGRYGYTF.